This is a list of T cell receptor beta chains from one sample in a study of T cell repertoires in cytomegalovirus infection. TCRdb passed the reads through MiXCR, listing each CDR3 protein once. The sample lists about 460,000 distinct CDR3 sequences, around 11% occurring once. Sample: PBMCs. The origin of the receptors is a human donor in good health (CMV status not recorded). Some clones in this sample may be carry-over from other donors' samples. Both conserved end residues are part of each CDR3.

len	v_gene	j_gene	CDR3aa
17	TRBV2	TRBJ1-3	CASSALQGSVSGNTIYF
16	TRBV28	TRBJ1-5	CASATSGGHSNQPQHF
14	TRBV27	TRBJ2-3	CASTPKKSSDTQYF
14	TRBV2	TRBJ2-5	CASSSGTAKSTQYF
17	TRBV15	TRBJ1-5	CATSRSGTGIGNQPQHF
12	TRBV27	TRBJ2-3	CASGKRKDTQYF
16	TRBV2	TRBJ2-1	CASSDMGGGLVNEQFF
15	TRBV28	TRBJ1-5	CASIETGDSNQPQHF
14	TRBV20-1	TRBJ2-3	CSAGTSGNTDTQYF
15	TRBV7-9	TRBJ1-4	CASSSRGTTNEKLFF
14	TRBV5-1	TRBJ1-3	CASRTSSSGNTIYF
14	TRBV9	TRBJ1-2	CASTSGQGPDGYTF
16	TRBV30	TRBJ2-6	CAWSVQGISGANVLTF
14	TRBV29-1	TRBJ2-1	CSVDLRRSYNEQFF
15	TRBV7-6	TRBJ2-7	CASSPRTGFLHEQYF
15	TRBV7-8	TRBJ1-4	CASSALKAANEKLFF
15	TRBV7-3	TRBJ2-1	CASSLRQGRHDEQFF
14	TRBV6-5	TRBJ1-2	CASRPLVQRYGYTF
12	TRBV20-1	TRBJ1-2	CSAFRVNYGYTF
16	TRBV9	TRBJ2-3	CASSVGNGGASDTQYF
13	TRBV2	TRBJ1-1	CASSNLPGQEAFF
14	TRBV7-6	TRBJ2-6	CASSEGSGANVLTF
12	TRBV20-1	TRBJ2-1	CSVGGAYNEQFF
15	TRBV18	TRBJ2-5	CASSPRREPPETQYF
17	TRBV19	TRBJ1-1	CASRGLVGKLTNTEAFF
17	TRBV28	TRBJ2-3	CASSLGRLAGGADTQYF